This T cell receptor beta chain was recovered during a study of blood T cell repertoires in COVID-19 (TCRdb year 2020). Study-wide context: Samples from collaborators originated in the United States, Italy and Spain and spanned both the acute and convalescent phases of COVID-19. The material from the prospective study consisted of cDNA or gDNA derived from T cells, B-cell-depleted T cells, or PBMCs. Subjects who had been exposed to COVID-19, were actively infected with it, or had recovered from it provided the deeply sampled blood TCRbeta repertoires that made up the dataset. A freely available public database, intended as a resource for researchers studying the immune response to SARS-CoV-2, is where the repertoires were released. Samples were obtained from the ongoing ImmuneRACE study (first 160 participants) and from approximately 1,200 subjects provided by 6 global collaborators. A de-identified subject ID, COVID-19 status, age in years and sex were almost always included in the sample metadata. Where available, HLA class I and class II types were obtained from metadata supplied by the sample provider rather than from assay-based typing.

Germline trimming: 5 bases from V, 7 bases from J; junction bases outside gene matches: 13. Looking up the germline V gene yields CDR1 SGHTS and CDR2 YDEGEE. The CDR3 sequence holds 15 residues, the cysteine and phenylalanine included. Only the CDR3 DNA stays, 45 bases, in frame from base 1. Broad study findings and their caveats: The amount of clinical and demographic metadata varied by source and participant and was provided uncurated.

One collaborating source in Seattle enrolled patients while the patients were actively infected and followed the patients over time throughout the course of disease. Each collaborating institution followed its own protocols to collect whole blood in K2EDTA tubes. For TCRbeta analysis, collaborators shipped samples as frozen whole blood, isolated PBMCs, or DNA extracted from either of those sample types. On this clone itself: Its antigen is still unknown. Base qualities are not provided; no much larger clone lies one nucleotide away.

The immunoSEQ Assay, a bias-controlled multiplex PCR, was used to amplify TCRbeta CDR3 regions from genomic DNA. In the paper's pipeline: Within the assay, amplification of reference gene primers was used to estimate how many nucleated cells each sample contained. To quantify the absolute abundance of each unique TCRbeta CDR3 rearrangement, sequence reads were collapsed and filtered. For each sample, productive Simpson clonality was calculated as the square root of Simpson's diversity index across productive rearrangements. As stored in TCRdb, this immuneACCESS dataset retains in-frame rearrangements with V and J assigned. A fraction of the clones does not appear; measured against another copy, unresolved V genes explain less than half of the discrepancy, and the remainder lacks a known reason. Clone size and the V and J calls come from that table; the DNA yielded D and trimming. The sample table contains about 180,000 clones; only one count was recorded for approximately 81% of them. Jointly, the top ten make up 18% of the sample.

This sequence was found in a person between 70 and 80 years old with COVID-19, enrolled during active disease. The sequenced sample was peripheral blood. Recombination joined TRBV5-8 with TRBJ2-3; 7 nucleotides in the junction match TRBD1. The CDR3 region reads CASRPLDREKNTQYF. The sequenced DNA: TGTGCCAGCAGACCTCTTGACAGGGAGAAAAATACGCAGTATTTT. With the portions outside the CDR3 filled from the reference TRBV5-8 and TRBJ2-3 genes, the complete variable region becomes EAGVTQSPTHLIKTRGQQATLRCSPISGHTSVYWYQQALGLGLQFLLWYDEGEERNRGNFPPRFSGRQFPNYSSELNVNALELEDSALYLCASRPLDREKNTQYFGPGTRLTVL.